One sample yielded the 8 T cell receptor beta chains listed below, sequenced in a study of CD8+ T cells in alopecia areata. RNA, once extracted, was reverse transcribed into cDNA for use as the sequencing template. Repertoires were generated with immunoSEQ multiplex PCR, while TCRdb's copy carries only in-frame clones and drops some. This table holds 100,000 to 150,000 clones, about 46% found once. The starting material was CD8+ T cells sorted from blood, obtained at week 0. The source is a human donor with alopecia areata.

This clone was detected once. J is TRBJ2-3 and V is TRBV29-1, with D maybe TRBD2 (6 bases). Germline V gives CDR1 SQVTM, CDR2 ANQGSEA. V lost 2 bases to trimming and J lost 2 bases, with 14 bases between them. The CDR3 is 15 residues long. This chain's CDR3 is CSVEWMGLVTDTQYF. The CDR3 coding sequence is TGCAGCGTTGAATGGATGGGACTCGTCACAGATACGCAGTATTTT.

The chain links TRBV29-1 to TRBJ1-1; D may be TRBD1 (5 bases). Germline V gene data show CDR1 as SQVTM and CDR2 as ANQGSEA. Trimming cost V 3 bases and J 7 bases, with 12 bases left between them. This CDR3 spans 12 amino acids. The CDR3 bases are TGCAGCGTTGAGAGGGGTTCTAATGAAGCTTTCTTT. It is translated as CSVERGSNEAFF.

V usage is TRBV4-1 and J usage is TRBJ1-1; no clear D. The CDR3 sequence is 15 residues long. Trimming removed 4 bases at V and 2 bases at J, with 14 bases between. Germline V gene data show CDR1 as MGHRA and CDR2 as YSYEKL. The CDR3 DNA follows: TGCGCCAGCAGCCTTAGAAGGAGCCTAAACACTGAAGCTTTCTTT. This translates into CASSLRRSLNTEAFF.

J is TRBJ1-1 and V is TRBV4-2; 7 positions match TRBD1. CDR1 is LGHNA and CDR2 is YNFKEQ in the germline V gene. V lost 0 bases, J lost 6 bases, and 1 base stayed unmatched. CDR3 length: 13 amino acids. CDR3 amino acids: CASSQDGTAEAFF. The CDR3 nucleotides are TGTGCCAGCAGCCAAGACGGGACAGCTGAAGCTTTCTTT.

The chain links TRBV5-8 to TRBJ2-1; perhaps TRBD1 as D (6 bases). Trimming pared 4 bases from V and 5 bases from J, leaving 13 bases between. The CDR3 is 14 residues long. Germline values: CDR1 SGHTS, CDR2 YDEGEE. The CDR3 here is CASSRVGAHNEQFF. CDR3 sequence (DNA): TGTGCCAGCAGCCGGGTGGGGGCACACAATGAGCAGTTCTTC.

The chain combines TRBV5-4 with TRBJ2-7, with D possibly being TRBD1 (6 bases). Germline V gives CDR1 SGHNT, CDR2 YYREEE (reference sequence). Trimming took 0 bases from V and 2 from J, leaving 6 bases between them. CDR3 length: 13 amino acids. The CDR3 DNA sequence: TGTGCCAGCAGCTTGGACAGGGCCTACGAGCAGTACTTC. Translated: CASSLDRAYEQYF.

This sequence joins TRBV13 and TRBJ2-3; weak D call: TRBD1 (6 bases). Deletions cut 4 bases from V and 6 bases from J, with 8 bases between. The CDR3 covers 12 residues. CDR1 is PRHDT and CDR2 is FYEKMQ in the germline V gene (reference sequence). This CDR3 reads CASSSGEDTQYF. CDR3 coding DNA: TGTGCCAGCAGCTCAGGGGAGGATACGCAGTATTTT.

This clone was counted only a few times. This chain uses TRBV29-1 with TRBJ2-2; the D is unclear. This CDR3 is built from 13 residues. Germline-derived CDR1 and CDR2 are SQVTM and ANQGSEA. The ends were cut back, 3 bases at V and 2 bases at J, with 7 bases in the middle. CDR3 region: CSVDPENTGELFF. The CDR3 bases are TGCAGCGTTGATCCAGAAAACACCGGGGAGCTGTTTTTT.